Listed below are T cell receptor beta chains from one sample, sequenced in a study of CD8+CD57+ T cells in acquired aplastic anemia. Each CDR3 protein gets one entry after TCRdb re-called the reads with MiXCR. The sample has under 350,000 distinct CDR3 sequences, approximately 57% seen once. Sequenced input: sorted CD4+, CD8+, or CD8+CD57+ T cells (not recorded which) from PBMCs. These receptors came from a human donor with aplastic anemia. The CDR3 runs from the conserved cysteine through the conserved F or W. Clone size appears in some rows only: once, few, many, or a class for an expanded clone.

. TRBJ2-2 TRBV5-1 CASSVVGNTGELFF
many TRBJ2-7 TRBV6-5 CASTKPPYEQYF
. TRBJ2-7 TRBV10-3 CAISRSGDPGYEQYF
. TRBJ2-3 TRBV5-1 CASSVLVDTDTQYF
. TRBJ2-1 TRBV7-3 CASSPGVVEDEQFF
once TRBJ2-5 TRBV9 CASSVGGVGAQETQYF
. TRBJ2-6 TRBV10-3 CAISGQGQSSGANVLTF
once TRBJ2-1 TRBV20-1 CSAIIDTASGSSEQFF
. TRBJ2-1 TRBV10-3 CATVGSGRRGQFF
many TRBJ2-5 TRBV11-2 CASSPGLSGETQYF
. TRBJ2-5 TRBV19 CASGNTWGEEETQYF
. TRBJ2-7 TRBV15 CATSRAPRHGARYEQYF
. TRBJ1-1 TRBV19 CASRGPKTEAFF
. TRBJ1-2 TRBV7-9 CASSLWARDNGYTF
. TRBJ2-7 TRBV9 CASSVAGGDYYEQYF
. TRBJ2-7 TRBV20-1 CSASSRDRTYEQYF
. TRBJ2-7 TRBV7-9 CASSRRGAWEQYF
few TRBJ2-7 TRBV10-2 CASSVGRYEQYF
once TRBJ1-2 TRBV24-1 CATSDLMARRGYGYTF
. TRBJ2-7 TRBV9 CASSLENYEQYF
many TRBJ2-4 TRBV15 CATSRDLMAGTISKNIQYF
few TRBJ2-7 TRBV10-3 CAISEMSYEQYF
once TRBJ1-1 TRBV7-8 CASSSTQAALNTEAFF
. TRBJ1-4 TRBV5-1 CASSFNREELFF
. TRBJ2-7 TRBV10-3 CAITTPTGGTHEQYF
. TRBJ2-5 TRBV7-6 CASSLMGWTAQETQYF
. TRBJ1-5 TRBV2 CASSVGIFQPQHF
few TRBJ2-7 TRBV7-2 CASSLPGIGEQYF
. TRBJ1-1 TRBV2 CASSEQGATEAFF
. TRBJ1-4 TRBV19 CATWGRGTEKLFF
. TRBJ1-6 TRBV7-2 CASSSDISYNSPLHF
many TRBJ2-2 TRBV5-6 CASSTRRGELFF
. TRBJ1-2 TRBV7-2 CASSARQGTDSYTF
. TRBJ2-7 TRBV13 CASSPRGQSYEQYF
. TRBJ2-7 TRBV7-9 CASSRPGTPTYEQYF
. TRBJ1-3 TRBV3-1 CASSQDSSGSTIYF
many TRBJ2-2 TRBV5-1 CASSPDRANTGELFF
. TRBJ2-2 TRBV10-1 CASGFGAPNTGELFF
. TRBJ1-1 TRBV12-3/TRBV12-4 CASTVPGLTVGNTEAFF
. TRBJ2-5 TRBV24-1 CATSEHSGLAGTQYF
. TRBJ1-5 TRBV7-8 CASSRKGGQPKHF
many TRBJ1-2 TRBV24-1 CATSQGTRYGYTF
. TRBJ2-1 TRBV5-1 CASSLRQGAAYNEQFF
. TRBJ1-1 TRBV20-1 CSARPPPTGGLEAFF
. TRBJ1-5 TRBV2 CASSDTTGGSNQPQHF
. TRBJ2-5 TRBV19 CASSNSQETQYF
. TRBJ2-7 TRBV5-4 CASSPEGPGREQYF
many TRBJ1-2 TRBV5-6 CASSSPQGGHYGYTF
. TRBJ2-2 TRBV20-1 CSANAGRDTGELFF
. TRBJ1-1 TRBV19 CASSPGQGRDTEAFF
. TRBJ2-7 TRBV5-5 CASSLGLQYEQYF
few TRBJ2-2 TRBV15 CATSRDPQTGELFF
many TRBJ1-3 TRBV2 CASRSGGPENTIYF
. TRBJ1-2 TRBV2 CAGSPRTNYGHTF
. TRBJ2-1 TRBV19 CASSTTLVSAGVRNEQFF
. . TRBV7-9 CASSSRYASYEQYF
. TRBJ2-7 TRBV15 CATSRVRDSSYEQYF
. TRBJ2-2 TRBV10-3 CAISERSPNTGELFF
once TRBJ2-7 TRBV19 CASSMSQGLNEQYF